Given below is one T cell receptor beta chain in context. Its target is unknown. This entry belongs to a study of blood T cells in healthy people across ages. The CDR3 runs 11 residues. CDR1 is LNHNV, CDR2 YYDKDF, per germline (reference sequence). V was cut by 8 bases and J by 5 bases, with 9 bases left in between. All donors came from Russia, were Caucasian and healthy, and spanned ages roughly 6 to 95. Isolation recovered at least 6 million PBMCs from every sample. The study, taken as a whole, reports: Diversity estimates drawn from one million T cells were deemed underestimates.

A second 7 to 11 cycle PCR used barcoded and J-beta primers. A template-switch adaptor containing 12 random nucleotides labeled each cDNA molecule. TCRdb processed the 5' RACE reads anew with MiXCR; each CDR3 protein has one entry. Among approximately 1.5 million distinct CDR3 sequences listed, roughly 43% were seen once. This clonotype originated in a woman aged 18 to 35 in good health. The sequenced material came from blood. The chain links TRBV15 to TRBJ2-5, with D perhaps TRBD2 (5 bases). In DNA, the CDR3 is TGTGCCACCGAGACTACGGAGACCCAGTACTTC. Residues: CATETTETQYF. Full variable domain (missing parts from reference TRBV15 and TRBJ2-5): DAMVIQNPRYQVTQFGKPVTLSCSQTLNHNVMYWYQQKSSQAPKLLFHYYDKDFNNEADTPDNFQSRRPNTSFCFLDIRSPGLGDTAMYLCATETTETQYFGPGTRLLVL.